The sequence of this TCR beta chain was determined in a study of identical twins. Germline lookup yields CDR1 SNHLY and CDR2 FYNNEI. The junction had 13 bases not matched to a gene; V was cut back by 8 bases and J by 4 bases. The CDR3 is 15 amino acids. Regarding this clonotype: Its antigen remains unidentified.

A universal primer site was incorporated via template switching, and the cDNA contained unique molecular identifiers. TCRdb analysed the 5' RACE reads with MiXCR anew, one entry per CDR3 protein. The sample shows about 890,000 distinct CDR3 sequences, more than 9% of them seen only once. Broader study findings: Models predicted less out-of-frame TCR alpha sharing in monozygotic twins than was found. Cord blood's abundant beta clonotypes had fewer insertions, unlike memory repertoires.

These same data were also listed under a study on yellow fever vaccine responses in identical twins. As that study records: Reportedly, twins showed a vaccine T cell response that looked partly convergent and partly personalized.

The specimen sequenced was PBMCs. V usage is TRBV2 and J usage is TRBJ1-1; 7 nucleotides match TRBD1. The origin of this receptor is a woman aged 18-29 years in good health. The CDR3 spells CASAPRRTGLTEAFF. The CDR3 DNA is TGTGCCAGCGCACCACGTAGGACAGGCCTCACTGAAGCTTTCTTT. The full variable domain, with the rest looked up from reference TRBV2 and TRBJ1-1, is EPEVTQTPSHQVTQMGQEVILRCVPISNHLYFYWYRQILGQKVEFLVSFYNNEISEKSEIFDDQFSVERPDGSNFTLKIRSTKLEDSAMYFCASAPRRTGLTEAFFGQGTRLTVV.